This passage covers 17 T cell receptor beta chains from one sample sequenced in a study of blood T cells in healthy people across ages. With a J-beta primer mix and a sample-barcoded 5' primer, a second PCR ran about 7 to 12 cycles. TCRdb redid the calling of the 5' RACE reads with MiXCR, one entry per CDR3 protein. The sample yields 720,000 or so distinct CDR3 sequences, over 40% seen once. Sample: blood. Receptors originate from a man older than 75 in good health.

The genes are TRBV29-1 and TRBJ1-2; a weak D match, TRBD1 (5 bases). Trimming took 6 bases from V and 5 from J, leaving 22 bases between them. The CDR3 has 15 amino acids. The germline V gene encodes CDR1 SQVTM and CDR2 ANQGSEA. The DNA for the CDR3 is TGCAGCGTCCACTGGACACCCGAGGAGTGGTATGGCTACACCTTC. Encoded protein: CSVHWTPEEWYGYTF.

The rearrangement uses TRBV29-1 and TRBJ2-7, with 9 bases aligning to TRBD1. Germline V gene sequence: CDR1 SQVTM, CDR2 ANQGSEA. Trimming removed 6 bases from V and 1 base from J; junction bases left unmatched: 10. The CDR3 runs to 15 residues. The CDR3 nucleotides are TGCAGCGTGACGGGACAGGGAAGCTTTTCCTACGAGCAGTACTTC. This encodes CSVTGQGSFSYEQYF.

This clonotype was seen a few times. The chain combines TRBV20-1 with TRBJ2-4; TRBD2 is a possible D gene (5 bases). The CDR3 runs to 16 residues. The germline CDR1 and CDR2 sequences are DFQATT and SNEGSKA (reference sequence). Trimming took off 3 bases at V and 2 bases at J, with 17 bases between the two ends. In DNA, the CDR3 is TGCAGTGCTAGCCGGACTGGGTTTAAGTCCAAAAACATTCAGTACTTC. Its protein product is CSASRTGFKSKNIQYF.

The table lists this clonotype with a count of one. This chain joins TRBV20-1 and TRBJ2-1; D unresolved. The germline gives CDR1 DFQATT, CDR2 SNEGSKA (reference sequence). V was pared by 5 bases and J by 6 bases, with 11 bases between. This CDR3 contains 12 residues. CDR3 protein: CSAEARRNEQFF. CDR3 in DNA: TGCAGTGCTGAAGCCCGCCGCAATGAGCAGTTCTTC.

V is TRBV4-3 and J is TRBJ1-2; weak D call: TRBD1 (5 bases). Trimming shortened V by 0 bases and J by 4 bases, and 15 bases separated the two germline ends. The CDR3 covers 16 residues. Germline V gene data show CDR1 as LGHNA and CDR2 as YSLEER. CDR3 protein: CASSQDTSGLGYGYTF. CDR3 sequence (DNA): TGCGCCAGCAGCCAAGACACCTCGGGGCTCGGCTATGGCTACACCTTC.

This chain uses TRBV5-6 with TRBJ2-5; 7 nucleotides line up with TRBD2. The CDR3 is 16 residues long. Per the germline V gene, CDR1 is SGHDT and CDR2 is YYEEEE. The V gene end was trimmed by 4 bases and the J gene end by 0 bases; junction bases not matched to a gene: 9. As DNA, the CDR3 is TGTGCCAGCAGCCCGGATCGGGGGGTGTACCAAGAGACCCAGTACTTC. Amino acids: CASSPDRGVYQETQYF.

This clonotype occurred many times. This rearrangement joins TRBV7-6 to TRBJ2-7; 9 bases fit TRBD1. Germline assignment: CDR1 SGHVS and CDR2 FNYEAQ. The J segment lost 4 bases and the V segment lost 1 base, leaving 5 bases of the junction unmatched. This CDR3 has 15 residues. The DNA for the CDR3 is TGTGCCAGCAGCTTAGAAGAGGGACAGGGTTACGAGCAGTACTTC. Amino acids: CASSLEEGQGYEQYF.

This chain joins TRBV25-1 and TRBJ2-5, with 8 nucleotides matching TRBD2. CDR1 is MGHDK and CDR2 is SYGVNS in the germline V gene. With 6 bases clipped from V and 2 bases from J, the junction kept 2 bases outside the gene matches. The CDR3 covers 13 residues. CDR3 in DNA: TGTGCCAGCAGACTAGCGGTTCAAGAGACCCAGTACTTC. As protein: CASRLAVQETQYF.

The V gene is TRBV7-2, the J gene TRBJ2-4; possible D gene TRBD1, 5 bases. The last part of the DNA fits TRBJ2-7 better; the J call may be wrong. Germline V CDR1 and CDR2: SGHTA, FQGNSA. The CDR3 runs to 14 residues. CDR3 nucleotides: TGTGCCAGCAGCTTAGCTTCCAGGGACTACGAGCAGTACTTC. Its protein is CASSLASRDYEQYF.

The sample holds a few counts of this clonotype. The genes are TRBV20-1 and TRBJ2-7; TRBD1 matches at 7 bases. The CDR3 sequence is 14 residues long. Germline loops: CDR1 DFQATT, CDR2 SNEGSKA (reference sequence). V was clipped by 5 bases and J by 6 bases; unmatched bases: 13. CDR3 sequence: CSAYRTGTTTEQYF. CDR3 DNA: TGCAGTGCTTACAGGACAGGTACGACTACCGAGCAGTACTTC.

V is TRBV10-3 and J is TRBJ2-1; 13 nucleotides align to TRBD2. V gave up 9 bases and J gave up 7 bases; unmatched junction bases: 3. CDR1 is ENHRY, CDR2 SYGVKD, per germline. The CDR3 totals 13 residues. CDR3 coding DNA: TGTGCCATTGGACTAGCGGGGGCGAATGAGCAGTTCTTC. The encoded protein is CAIGLAGANEQFF.

Many counts were recorded for this clonotype. The rearrangement uses TRBV3-1 and TRBJ1-2; D uncertain. The V end lost 1 base, the J end lost 0 bases, and 6 bases lay between the germline ends. CDR1 and CDR2 (germline): LGHDT, YNNKEL (reference sequence). This CDR3 has 14 amino acids. Written as DNA, the CDR3 is TGTGCCAGCAGCCAAGCCCGGACTAACTATGGCTACACCTTC. Translation: CASSQARTNYGYTF.

The chain joins TRBV20-1 to TRBJ2-1; TRBD2 agrees at 10 bases. The J call may be mistaken, given a closer DNA end match to TRBJ2-7. Germline V gene lookup returns CDR1 DFQATT and CDR2 SNEGSKA (reference sequence). This CDR3 spans 16 amino acids. The CDR3 sequence is CSARGLASRGYNEQYF. In DNA form, the CDR3 reads TGCAGTGCTAGGGGACTAGCGTCTAGGGGGTACAATGAGCAGTACTTC.

The rearrangement uses TRBV14 and TRBJ2-3; 12 bases are shared with TRBD2. The germline CDR1 and CDR2 sequences are SGHDN and FVKESK. The CDR3 totals 15 residues. Unmatched junction bases numbered 8, after V lost 5 bases and J lost 8 bases. The CDR3 is CASSFGLAGQFTQYF. The DNA of the CDR3 is TGTGCCAGCAGCTTCGGACTAGCGGGGCAATTTACGCAGTATTTT. The complete variable domain, with remaining parts taken from reference TRBV14 and TRBJ2-3, reads EAGVTQFPSHSVIEKGQTVTLRCDPISGHDNLYWYRRVMGKEIKFLLHFVKESKQDESGMPNNRFLAERTGGTYSTLKVQPAELEDSGVYFCASSFGLAGQFTQYFGPGTRLTVL.

The chain has TRBV12-3 or TRBV12-4 and TRBJ2-5, with 9 bases fitting TRBD1. V lost 4 bases, J lost 11 bases, and 14 bases stayed unmatched. This CDR3 comprises 15 residues. The CDR3 DNA reads as TGTGCCAGCAGTTCTACAGGGGGCGGTGGCAATGAGCAGTACTTC. Its translation is CASSSTGGGGNEQYF.

The sample holds a few counts of this clonotype. The chain joins TRBV6-1 to TRBJ2-4, with D maybe TRBD1 (6 bases). Germline values: CDR1 MNHNS, CDR2 SASEGT. Trimming removed 6 bases from V and 0 bases from J, with 15 bases in between. This CDR3 is 16 amino acids long. The CDR3 here is CASRSPGQLAKNIQYF. Written as DNA, the CDR3 is TGTGCCAGCAGAAGCCCGGGACAACTAGCCAAAAACATTCAGTACTTC.

The chain has TRBV6-6 and TRBJ2-1; D gene ambiguous. Germline CDR1 reads MNHNY; CDR2 reads SVGAGI (reference sequence). Trimming left V 0 bases short and J 5 bases short, with 11 bases between. The CDR3 loop spans 15 amino acids. The CDR3 region has the DNA TGTGCCAGCAGTTACTCCGCGCGGACGAACAATGAGCAGTTCTTC. It specifies CASSYSARTNNEQFF.